One and the same sample provided the 18 T cell receptor beta chains below, sequenced in a study of T cell responses to AZD1222 COVID-19 vaccine. Produced via immunoSEQ multiplex PCR; TCRdb's table is partial and in-frame only. In the table there are some 180,000 clones, 80% to 95% of which are singletons. Material: peripheral blood, obtained on day 0 of AZD1222 vaccination. These TCRs come from an adult in good health.

The V gene is TRBV7-9, the J gene TRBJ2-7; the match to TRBD1 covers 7 bases. The ends lost 5 bases at V and 0 bases at J; junction bases unmatched: 7. Germline CDR1 and CDR2: SEHNR and FQNEAQ (reference sequence). The CDR3 is 15 amino acids. The CDR3 region has the DNA TGTGCCAGCAGCACTACAGGGGCGTTCTCCTACGAGCAGTACTTC. Its protein product is CASSTTGAFSYEQYF.

About this clone: Different DNA sequences within this sample yield the same CDR3. The rearrangement joins TRBV10-3 to TRBJ2-7; no firm D call. Germline CDR1 and CDR2: ENHRY and SYGVKD. Trimming pared 0 bases from V and 0 bases from J, leaving 6 bases between. The CDR3 totals 14 residues. The CDR3 protein is CAISESPGSYEQYF. CDR3 nucleotides: TGTGCCATCAGTGAGTCCCCCGGCTCCTACGAGCAGTACTTC.

This clone was detected only once. V gene TRBV9 combines with J gene TRBJ1-2; perhaps TRBD1 as D (6 bases). The V gene lost 0 bases and the J gene lost 4 bases, with 13 bases spanning the gap. CDR3 length equals 15 residues. Germline assignment: CDR1 SGDLS and CDR2 YYNGEE. The CDR3 is CASSVATGAGYGYTF. DNA for the CDR3: TGTGCCAGCAGCGTAGCTACGGGGGCGGGCTATGGCTACACCTTC.

This clone was detected only a few times. The chain has TRBV6-5 and TRBJ1-5, with TRBD1 identical over 8 bases. The CDR3 loop spans 15 amino acids. Germline assignment: CDR1 MNHEY and CDR2 SVGAGI. The V and J ends lost 6 bases and 4 bases, in that order; junction bases with no gene match: 8. CDR3 loop: CASSSQGGRNQPQHF. The CDR3 DNA reads as TGTGCCAGCAGCTCACAGGGGGGCCGTAATCAGCCCCAGCATTTT.

This chain links TRBV6-5 with TRBJ2-3; no clear D gene. This CDR3 contains 13 residues. The V end was cut by 2 bases, the J end by 2 bases, with 5 bases between. Germline CDR1 reads MNHEY; CDR2 reads SVGAGI. The CDR3 DNA sequence: TGTGCCAGCAGTTACCACTTCACAGATACGCAGTATTTT. The encoded protein is CASSYHFTDTQYF.

The V call is TRBV5-8, the J call TRBJ2-5, with D perhaps matching TRBD1 or TRBD2 (5 bases each). The germline V and J ends were trimmed by 5 bases and 5 bases, with 13 bases remaining between them. Germline V gene lookup returns CDR1 SGHTS and CDR2 YDEGEE. The CDR3 contains 13 residues. The CDR3 protein is CASSSGARETQYF. CDR3 DNA: TGTGCCAGCAGTTCCGGGGCTAGGGAGACCCAGTACTTC.

The chain uses TRBV10-1 and TRBJ2-5, with 9 nucleotides matching TRBD1. The length of the CDR3 is 13 residues. V lost 6 bases to trimming and J lost 4 bases; unmatched junction nucleotides: 3. Germline CDR1 WNHNN, CDR2 SYGVQD (reference sequence). In nucleotides, the CDR3 is TGCGCCAGCAGCCGGGGACAGGGAGAGACCCAGTACTTC. It translates to CASSRGQGETQYF.

The chain combines TRBV29-1 with TRBJ1-4; no clear D. CDR1 and CDR2 from the germline V gene are SQVTM and ANQGSEA. V dropped 7 bases and J dropped 8 bases, with 11 bases sitting between them. The CDR3 covers 11 residues. CDR3 residues: CSGLSREKLFF. The CDR3 nucleotides are TGCAGCGGGCTGTCGAGAGAAAAACTGTTTTTT.

The chain recombines TRBV7-3 with TRBJ2-7; 8 nucleotides line up with TRBD1. The CDR3 has 12 amino acids. J gave up 5 bases and V 8 bases, and 5 bases lay outside the gene matches. Per germline, CDR1 SGHTA and CDR2 FQGTGA. The CDR3 sequence is CASRTGQDEQYF. As DNA, the CDR3 is TGTGCCAGCCGGACAGGGCAGGACGAGCAGTACTTC.

The chain is built from TRBV6-5 and TRBJ2-1; D unresolved. Looked up from germline, CDR1 is MNHEY and CDR2 is SVGAGI. The length of the CDR3 is 11 residues. V lost 3 bases to trimming and J lost 9 bases, with 6 bases between them. The CDR3 loop is CASSYSGEQFF. Here the CDR3 DNA reads TGTGCCAGCAGTTATTCCGGTGAGCAGTTCTTC.

This sequence joins TRBV7-9 and TRBJ1-2, with D possibly matching TRBD1 (6 bases). Trimming stripped 0 bases from V and 6 bases from J, with 17 bases between. Germline values: CDR1 SEHNR, CDR2 FQNEAQ (reference sequence). This CDR3 is built from 16 residues. The CDR3 reads CASSLALTGPKNGYTF. As DNA, the CDR3 is TGTGCCAGCAGCTTAGCTTTGACAGGCCCGAAAAATGGCTACACCTTC.

This chain links TRBV5-6 with TRBJ1-2, with D possibly being TRBD1 (6 bases). With 4 bases removed from V and 7 bases from J, the gap between germline ends came to 20 bases. The CDR3 sequence is 15 residues long. Looked up from germline, CDR1 is SGHDT and CDR2 is YYEEEE. The CDR3 loop is CASSPGRTARGGYTF. In DNA form, the CDR3 reads TGTGCCAGCAGCCCGGGCCGGACAGCCAGGGGTGGCTACACCTTC.

The J gene is TRBJ2-7, the V gene TRBV29-1; no firm D call. The CDR3 runs 11 residues. The V end lost 4 bases, the J end lost 7 bases, and 11 bases lay between the germline ends. Germline loops: CDR1 SQVTM, CDR2 ANQGSEA. The CDR3 loop is CSVGGFKEQYF. The CDR3 DNA reads TGCAGCGTTGGGGGATTCAAAGAGCAGTACTTC.

The chain uses TRBV19 and TRBJ1-2; D not resolved. The CDR3 sequence is 14 residues long. Trimming pared 3 bases from V and 4 bases from J, leaving 12 bases between. CDR1 LNHDA and CDR2 SQIVND come from the germline V gene (reference sequence). This CDR3 is CASSMRTQSYGYTF. DNA for the CDR3: TGTGCCAGTAGTATGAGGACGCAGTCCTATGGCTACACCTTC.

V and J are TRBV5-1 and TRBJ2-3; 8 nucleotides line up with TRBD2. Germline V gene data show CDR1 as SGHRS and CDR2 as YFSETQ. The CDR3 totals 17 residues. J lost 2 bases, V lost 0 bases, and 8 bases had no gene match. The CDR3 protein is CASSLAVLAELTDTQYF. In nucleotides, the CDR3 is TGCGCCAGCAGCTTGGCAGTACTAGCGGAGCTCACAGATACGCAGTATTTT.

The V call is TRBV15, the J call TRBJ2-2, with 12 bases identical to TRBD2. V dropped 0 bases and J dropped 4; count of bases not matched to a gene: 9. Germline assignment: CDR1 LNHNV and CDR2 YYDKDF (reference sequence). There are 19 residues in the CDR3. The CDR3 DNA follows: TGTGCCACCAGCAGAGATGGGCTAGCGGGAGGGATAGCCACCGGGGAGCTGTTTTTT. It codes for CATSRDGLAGGIATGELFF.

This rearrangement joins TRBV5-6 to TRBJ2-2; 7 nucleotides line up with TRBD2. Trimming removed 4 bases from V and 3 bases from J; junction bases left unmatched: 6. The CDR3 is made up of 15 amino acids. Germline V gene data show CDR1 as SGHDT and CDR2 as YYEEEE. For the CDR3, the DNA is TGTGCCAGCAGCCCTAGGGGAGGGTACACCGGGGAGCTGTTTTTT. Its translation is CASSPRGGYTGELFF.

This clone occurred once. The chain employs TRBV5-1 and TRBJ1-3; 11 bases align to TRBD1. Germline V gene lookup returns CDR1 SGHRS and CDR2 YFSETQ. The CDR3 is made up of 15 amino acids. V was clipped by 1 base and J by 7 bases; unmatched bases: 4. DNA for the CDR3: TGCGCCAGCAGCTTGTCGGGACAGGGGGAGAACACCATATATTTT. It is translated as CASSLSGQGENTIYF.